There are a few counts of the clone carrying this TCR beta chain. TCRdb re-called the 5' RACE reads with MiXCR, one entry per CDR3 protein. The table shows 350,000 to 500,000 distinct CDR3 sequences, with 20% occurring only once. These data originate in a study of T-cell memory formation after mild COVID-19. The CDR3 is 13 residues long. The V gene's germline CDR1 is SGHTA and CDR2 FQGNSA. Trimming shortened V by 5 bases and J by 7 bases, and 15 bases separated the two germline ends. Input material: PBMCs or a T cell subset sorted from them (not recorded which). The chain couples TRBV7-2 to TRBJ2-7, with unresolved D. The receptor was isolated from an adult woman who had mild COVID-19 (a few samples of this study predate the infection). Cell type and time point are not known. This CDR3 reads CASSLTRVGEQYF. The CDR3 nucleotides are TGTGCCAGCAGCCTGACCCGAGTGGGTGAGCAGTACTTC.